This entry lists 26 T cell receptor beta chains sequenced from one sample in a study of radiotherapy plus CTLA-4 blockade in lung cancer. This table comes from immunoSEQ multiplex PCR, and its TCRdb copy is limited to in-frame clones, with some not included. The profile shows about 100,000 clones, about four fifths of them singletons. The specimen comprised peripheral blood, sampled from a patient treated with radiotherapy plus ipilimumab. These receptors all stem from a human donor with non-small cell lung cancer who had stable disease on radiotherapy plus ipilimumab.

This chain links TRBV4-2 with TRBJ2-1, with TRBD2 matching over 8 bases. Germline CDR1 LGHNA, CDR2 YNFKEQ. The CDR3 has 16 residues. The junction had 9 bases not matched to a gene; V was cut back by 1 base and J by 7 bases. In nucleotides, the CDR3 is TGTGCCAGCAGCCAAGGAAGCCTAGCGGGTAAGAATGAGCAGTTCTTC. As protein: CASSQGSLAGKNEQFF.

The V gene is TRBV4-1, the J gene TRBJ2-7, with D tentatively TRBD2 (5 bases). Germline assignment: CDR1 MGHRA and CDR2 YSYEKL. The CDR3 spans 15 residues. Trimming stripped 1 base from V and 4 bases from J, with 14 bases between. CDR3 sequence: CASSQAGILSYEQYF. The CDR3 DNA sequence: TGCGCCAGCAGCCAAGCCGGGATCCTGTCTTACGAGCAGTACTTC.

The CDR3 region has the DNA TGTGCCAGCAGCCCTCCGATTTTGGGTACTGAAGCTTTCTTT. This translates into CASSPPILGTEAFF. The chain uses TRBV7-6 and TRBJ1-1; D gene ambiguous. This CDR3 comprises 14 residues. Per germline, CDR1 SGHVS and CDR2 FNYEAQ. Trimming cost V 5 bases and J 5 bases, with 15 bases left between them.

Concerning this clone itself: Other DNA sequences in this specimen translate into the identical CDR3. This chain joins TRBV5-4 and TRBJ1-5; perhaps TRBD1 as D (5 bases). CDR1 is SGHNT, CDR2 YYREEE, per germline (reference sequence). V was shortened by 0 bases and J by 2 bases, with 6 bases between the two germline ends. The CDR3 contains 14 residues. The CDR3 region is CASSLGGGNQPQHF. The CDR3 DNA follows: TGTGCCAGCAGCTTGGGAGGGGGCAATCAGCCCCAGCATTTT. Based on the CDR3 plus reference TRBV5-4 and TRBJ1-5, the full variable domain is ETGVTQSPTHLIKTRGQQVTLRCSSQSGHNTVSWYQQALGQGPQFIFQYYREEENGRGNFPPRFSGLQFPNYSSELNVNALELDDSALYLCASSLGGGNQPQHFGDGTRLSIL.

In this sample, this clone turned up a few times. The V and J genes are TRBV11-2 and TRBJ1-3; possible D gene TRBD1, 6 bases. Germline V gives CDR1 SGHAT, CDR2 FQNNGV. The CDR3 is 13 amino acids. V lost 7 bases, J lost 8 bases, and 15 bases lay in between. DNA of the CDR3: TGTGCCAGCACCCTATCAGGGGCTGACACCATATATTTT. Translation: CASTLSGADTIYF.

This rearrangement joins TRBV9 to TRBJ2-2; the D gene is possibly TRBD2 (6 bases). CDR3 length equals 14 residues. Trimming took 3 bases from V and 6 from J, leaving 12 bases between them. From germline, CDR1 is SGDLS and CDR2 YYNGEE. The CDR3 is CASSADSGAGELFF. The DNA of the CDR3 is TGTGCCAGCAGCGCAGATTCGGGGGCCGGGGAGCTGTTTTTT. Full variable domain (missing parts from reference TRBV9 and TRBJ2-2): DSGVTQTPKHLITATGQRVTLRCSPRSGDLSVYWYQQSLDQGLQFLIQYYNGEERAKGNILERFSAQQFPDLHSELNLSSLELGDSALYFCASSADSGAGELFFGEGSRLTVL.

The V call is TRBV5-6, the J call TRBJ1-5; D remains unclear. CDR1 is SGHDT and CDR2 is YYEEEE in the germline V gene. V lost 0 bases and J 4 bases, leaving 14 bases between the germline ends. The CDR3 length is 16 residues. As DNA, the CDR3 is TGTGCCAGCAGCTTGGGTGTCGGTATCGGAAATCAGCCCCAGCATTTT. Protein sequence: CASSLGVGIGNQPQHF.

This chain links TRBV9 with TRBJ1-6, with a possible D match to TRBD1 (6 bases). Germline CDR1 SGDLS, CDR2 YYNGEE. Trimming left V 5 bases short and J 9 bases short, with 15 bases between. The CDR3 length is 14 residues. The CDR3 sequence is CASSVGAGVSPLHF. The CDR3 DNA is TGTGCCAGCAGTGTCGGGGCAGGGGTTTCACCCCTCCACTTT. The full variable domain, in which reference TRBV9 and TRBJ1-6 provide the parts outside the CDR3, is DSGVTQTPKHLITATGQRVTLRCSPRSGDLSVYWYQQSLDQGLQFLIQYYNGEERAKGNILERFSAQQFPDLHSELNLSSLELGDSALYFCASSVGAGVSPLHFGNGTRLTVT.

The rearrangement uses TRBV5-8 and TRBJ1-5; 12 positions match TRBD1. CDR3 length: 15 amino acids. With 4 bases clipped from V and 7 bases from J, the junction kept 6 bases outside the gene matches. Looked up from germline, CDR1 is SGHTS and CDR2 is YDEGEE. This chain's CDR3 is CASSKGQGARQPQHF. In DNA form, the CDR3 reads TGTGCCAGCAGCAAGGGACAGGGGGCGAGGCAGCCCCAGCATTTT.

The chain is built from TRBV10-3 and TRBJ1-1; 7 positions agree with TRBD1. Losses at the gene ends were 2 bases for V and 7 bases for J; bases not matched to a gene: 7. The CDR3 runs to 14 residues. Germline V gives CDR1 ENHRY, CDR2 SYGVKD. As DNA, the CDR3 is TGTGCCATCAGTGAGCGACAGGGTCTAGGTGAAGCTTTCTTT. Amino acids: CAISERQGLGEAFF.

This rearrangement joins TRBV11-2 to TRBJ1-2; unclear D gene. The V and J ends lost 5 bases and 0 bases respectively, with 7 bases between them. The germline V gene has CDR1 SGHAT and CDR2 FQNNGV. There are 13 residues in the CDR3. This chain's CDR3 is CASSLTSNYGYTF. In DNA, the CDR3 is TGTGCCAGCAGCCTAACCTCTAACTATGGCTACACCTTC. Drawing the rest from reference TRBV11-2 and TRBJ1-2, the complete variable domain is EAGVAQSPRYKIIEKRQSVAFWCNPISGHATLYWYQQILGQGPKLLIQFQNNGVVDDSQLPKDRFSAERLKGVDSTLKIQPAKLEDSAVYLCASSLTSNYGYTFGSGTRLTVV.

The gene calls are TRBV2 and TRBJ1-2; D unresolved. Germline V gene lookup returns CDR1 SNHLY and CDR2 FYNNEI. V was shortened by 3 bases and J by 9 bases, with 14 bases between the two germline ends. CDR3 size: 13 residues. The CDR3 region is CASSDLPSKRYTF. For the CDR3, the DNA is TGTGCCAGCAGTGACCTCCCCTCCAAGCGCTACACCTTC.

V is TRBV6-6 and J is TRBJ1-2; D gene ambiguous. The CDR3 sequence is 15 residues long. V gave up 8 bases and J gave up 6 bases, with 22 bases separating them. Germline-derived CDR1 and CDR2 are MNHNY and SVGAGI (reference sequence). CDR3 residues: CASYPGVASLHGYTF. The CDR3 coding sequence is TGTGCCAGCTACCCCGGGGTCGCCAGCCTGCATGGCTACACCTTC.

The V gene is TRBV28, the J gene TRBJ2-1, with 8 positions matching TRBD2. Germline V CDR1 and CDR2: MDHEN, SYDVKM. CDR3 size: 16 residues. V lost 7 bases to trimming and J lost 9 bases; unmatched junction nucleotides: 17. The CDR3 reads CASTAPFSGIGVEQFF. The CDR3 DNA reads as TGTGCCAGCACGGCCCCGTTTAGCGGGATCGGCGTTGAGCAGTTCTTC.

The chain carries TRBV2 and TRBJ2-5; 11 positions match TRBD2. The V segment lost 5 bases and the J segment 1 base; nucleotides outside the gene matches: 6. Germline CDR1 SNHLY, CDR2 FYNNEI. This CDR3 spans 16 amino acids. In DNA, the CDR3 is TGTGCCAGCAGTAGAGGACTAGCGGGCCCCCAAGAGACCCAGTACTTC. It codes for CASSRGLAGPQETQYF.

This clone was detected only a few times. The chain is built from TRBV7-2 and TRBJ2-1; the D is unclear. V was trimmed by 1 base and J by 5 bases, leaving 9 bases between them. Germline V gives CDR1 SGHTA, CDR2 FQGNSA. The CDR3 sequence is 14 residues long. This CDR3 is CASSLGNRNNEQFF. Written as DNA, the CDR3 is TGTGCCAGCAGCTTAGGTAACCGCAACAATGAGCAGTTCTTC.

The genes are TRBV2 and TRBJ1-6; the D gene is possibly TRBD1 (5 bases). Germline assignment: CDR1 SNHLY and CDR2 FYNNEI. The CDR3 runs to 17 residues. V lost 3 bases, J lost 1 base, and 13 bases lay in between. The CDR3 sequence: CASSEGPHSSYNSPLHF. DNA of the CDR3: TGTGCCAGCAGTGAGGGGCCCCACTCATCCTATAATTCACCCCTCCACTTT.

The chain is built from TRBV6-1 and TRBJ2-3; TRBD1 is a possible D gene (8 bases). The germline CDR1 and CDR2 sequences are MNHNS and SASEGT. The CDR3 length is 18 residues. Trimming removed 1 base from V and 1 base from J, with 18 bases in between. The CDR3 loop is CASSEDRGGVTGTDTQYF. Written as DNA, the CDR3 is TGTGCCAGCAGTGAAGACAGGGGGGGGGTAACTGGCACAGATACGCAGTATTTT.

The chain couples TRBV27 to TRBJ1-3; tentative D call: TRBD1 (5 bases). The CDR3 runs to 18 residues. Germline V gene lookup returns CDR1 MNHEY and CDR2 SMNVEV (reference sequence). V lost 3 bases to trimming and J lost 2 bases, with 20 bases between them. The CDR3 spells CASSLGRPGATPGNTIYF. Written as DNA, the CDR3 is TGTGCCAGCAGTTTGGGCCGCCCCGGGGCCACCCCTGGAAACACCATATATTTT.

In this sample, this clone turned up once. This rearrangement joins TRBV5-1 to TRBJ2-5; possibly TRBD1 for D (6 bases). The V and J ends lost 0 bases and 5 bases respectively, with 8 bases between them. The CDR3 covers 13 residues. CDR1 is SGHRS and CDR2 is YFSETQ in the germline V gene. The CDR3 DNA is TGCGCCAGCAGCTTGGAGGGGGTGGAGACCCAGTACTTC. Amino acid sequence: CASSLEGVETQYF.

The chain uses TRBV5-4 and TRBJ1-1; D might be TRBD1 (6 bases). The V and J ends lost 4 bases and 0 bases respectively, with 10 bases between them. The CDR3 spans 14 residues. The V gene's germline CDR1 is SGHNT and CDR2 YYREEE (reference sequence). In nucleotides, the CDR3 is TGTGCCAGCAGCCTGGGGGCTTTGAACACTGAAGCTTTCTTT. The encoded protein is CASSLGALNTEAFF.

The rearrangement links TRBV7-6 to TRBJ2-1; tentatively, D is TRBD2 (6 bases). The CDR3 totals 16 residues. V was shortened by 8 bases and J by 1 base, with 18 bases between the two germline ends. Germline-derived CDR1 and CDR2 are SGHVS and FNYEAQ. The CDR3 DNA reads TGTGCCAGCGTCCTTACCGGGAGTGGATCCTACAATGAGCAGTTCTTC. Translating gives CASVLTGSGSYNEQFF.

V gene TRBV10-1 combines with J gene TRBJ2-5, with D unclear. The DNA end favors TRBJ2-7, so the J call may be wrong. CDR1 and CDR2 from the germline V gene are WNHNN and SYGVQD (reference sequence). The CDR3 totals 15 residues. The CDR3 DNA is TGCGCCAGCAGCCGCCATCAGACCTCTTCCTACGAGCAGTACTTC. Amino acid sequence: CASSRHQTSSYEQYF.

This chain joins TRBV9 and TRBJ2-3; 15 bases are a match to TRBD2. Trimming at V came to 4 bases and at J to 5 bases, leaving 11 bases not matched to a gene. Looked up from germline, CDR1 is SGDLS and CDR2 is YYNGEE. The length of the CDR3 is 18 residues. CDR3 nucleotide sequence: TGTGCCAGCAGCTTTAACCTCGGACTAGCGGGGGGGCAAGATACGCAGTATTTT. Protein sequence: CASSFNLGLAGGQDTQYF.

This sequence joins TRBV27 and TRBJ2-1, with D possibly TRBD2 on 5 matching bases. V shed 1 base and J shed 0 bases, with 13 bases lying between them. This CDR3 contains 17 residues. Germline V CDR1 and CDR2: MNHEY, SMNVEV (reference sequence). The CDR3 loop is CASSLYSGLSSYNEQFF. The CDR3 nucleotides are TGTGCCAGCAGTTTATACAGCGGCCTCAGCTCCTACAATGAGCAGTTCTTC.

CDR3 in amino acids: CASSWGNEQFF. The CDR3 bases are TGTGCCAGCAGCTGGGGTAATGAGCAGTTCTTC. The chain links TRBV5-6 to TRBJ2-1; D is unresolved. The germline gives CDR1 SGHDT, CDR2 YYEEEE. This CDR3 is 11 amino acids long. Trimming removed 3 bases from V and 7 bases from J, with 5 bases in between.